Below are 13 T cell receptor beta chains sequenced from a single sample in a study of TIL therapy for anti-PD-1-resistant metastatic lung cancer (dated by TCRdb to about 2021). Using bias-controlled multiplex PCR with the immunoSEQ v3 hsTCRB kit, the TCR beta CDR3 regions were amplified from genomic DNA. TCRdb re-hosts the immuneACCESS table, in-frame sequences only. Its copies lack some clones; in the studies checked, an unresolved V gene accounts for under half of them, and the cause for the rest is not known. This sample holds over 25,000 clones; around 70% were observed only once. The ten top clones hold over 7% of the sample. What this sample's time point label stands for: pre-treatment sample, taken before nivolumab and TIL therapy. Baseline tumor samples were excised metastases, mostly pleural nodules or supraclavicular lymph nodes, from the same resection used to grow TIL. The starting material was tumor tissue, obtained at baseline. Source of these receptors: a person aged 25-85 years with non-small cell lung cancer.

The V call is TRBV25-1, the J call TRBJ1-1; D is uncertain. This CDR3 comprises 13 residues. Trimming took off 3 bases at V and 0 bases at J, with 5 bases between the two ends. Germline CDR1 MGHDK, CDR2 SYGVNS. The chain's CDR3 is CASSEVLNTEAFF. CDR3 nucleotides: TGTGCCAGCAGTGAGGTGTTGAACACTGAAGCTTTCTTT.

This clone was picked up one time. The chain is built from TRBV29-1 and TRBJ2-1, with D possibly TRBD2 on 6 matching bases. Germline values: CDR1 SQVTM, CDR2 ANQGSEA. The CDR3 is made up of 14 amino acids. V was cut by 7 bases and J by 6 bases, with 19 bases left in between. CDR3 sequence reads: CSARTTKDPNEQFF. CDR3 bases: TGCAGCGCTCGGACTACGAAAGATCCCAATGAGCAGTTCTTC.

CDR3 loop: CSVGVRGGDQYF. CDR3 nucleotide sequence: TGCAGCGTTGGCGTTCGGGGGGGGGACCAGTACTTC. The gene calls are TRBV29-1 and TRBJ2-7; 8 nucleotides line up with TRBD2. With 4 bases clipped from V and 10 bases from J, the junction kept 9 bases outside the gene matches. The CDR3 length is 12 residues. The germline V gene has CDR1 SQVTM and CDR2 ANQGSEA.

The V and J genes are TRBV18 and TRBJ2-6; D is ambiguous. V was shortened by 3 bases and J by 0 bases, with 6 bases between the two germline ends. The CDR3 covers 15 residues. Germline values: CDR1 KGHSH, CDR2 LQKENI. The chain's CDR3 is CASSPTGSGANVLTF. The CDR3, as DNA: TGTGCCAGCTCACCTACCGGCTCTGGGGCCAACGTCCTGACTTTC. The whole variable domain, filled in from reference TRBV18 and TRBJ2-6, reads NAGVMQNPRHLVRRRGQEARLRCSPMKGHSHVYWYRQLPEEGLKFMVYLQKENIIDESGMPKERFSAEFPKEGPSILRIQQVVRGDSAAYFCASSPTGSGANVLTFGAGSRLTVL.

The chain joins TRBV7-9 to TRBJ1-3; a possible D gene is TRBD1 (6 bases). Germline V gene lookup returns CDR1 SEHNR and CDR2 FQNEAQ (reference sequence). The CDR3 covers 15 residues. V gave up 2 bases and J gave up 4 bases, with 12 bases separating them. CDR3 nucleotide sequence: TGTGCCAGCAGCTTAACAGGGTCAGAAGGAAACACCATATATTTT. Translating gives CASSLTGSEGNTIYF.

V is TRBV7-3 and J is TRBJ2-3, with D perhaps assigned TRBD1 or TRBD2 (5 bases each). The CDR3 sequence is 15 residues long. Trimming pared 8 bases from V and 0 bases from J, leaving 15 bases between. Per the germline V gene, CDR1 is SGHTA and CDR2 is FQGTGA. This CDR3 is CASARGWASTDTQYF. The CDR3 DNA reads TGTGCCAGCGCACGGGGCTGGGCTAGCACAGATACGCAGTATTTT. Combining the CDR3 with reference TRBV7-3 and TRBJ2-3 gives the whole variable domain GAGVSQTPSNKVTEKGKYVELRCDPISGHTALYWYRQSLGQGPEFLIYFQGTGAADDSGLPNDRFFAVRPEGSVSTLKIQRTERGDSAVYLCASARGWASTDTQYFGPGTRLTVL.

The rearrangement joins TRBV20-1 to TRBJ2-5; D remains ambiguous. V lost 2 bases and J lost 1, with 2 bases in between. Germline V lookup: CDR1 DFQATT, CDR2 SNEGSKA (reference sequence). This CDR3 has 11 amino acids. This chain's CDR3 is CSARIQETQYF. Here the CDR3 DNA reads TGCAGTGCTAGAATCCAAGAGACCCAGTACTTC.

The CDR3 DNA is TGTGCCAGCAGTGAATATCCCGATAGGGGTTTGGCTACTGAAGCTTTCTTT. The encoded protein is CASSEYPDRGLATEAFF. The chain employs TRBV25-1 and TRBJ1-1, with D possibly being TRBD1 (5 bases). The CDR3 totals 17 residues. The germline gives CDR1 MGHDK, CDR2 SYGVNS. Trimming shortened V by 0 bases and J by 5 bases, and 19 bases separated the two germline ends. Filled out from reference TRBV25-1 and TRBJ1-1, the complete variable domain reads EADIYQTPRYLVIGTGKKITLECSQTMGHDKMYWYQQDPGMELHLIHYSYGVNSTEKGDLSSESTVSRIRTEHFPLTLESARPSHTSQYLCASSEYPDRGLATEAFFGQGTRLTVV.

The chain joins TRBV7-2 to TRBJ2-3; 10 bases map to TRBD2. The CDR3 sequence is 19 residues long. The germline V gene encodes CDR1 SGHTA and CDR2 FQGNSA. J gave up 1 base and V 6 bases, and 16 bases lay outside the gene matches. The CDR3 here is CASSSPGERGGWGTDTQYF. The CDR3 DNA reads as TGTGCCAGCAGTTCCCCGGGGGAGCGGGGGGGCTGGGGCACAGATACGCAGTATTTT. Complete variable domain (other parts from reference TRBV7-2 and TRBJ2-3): GAGVSQSPSNKVTEKGKDVELRCDPISGHTALYWYRQSLGQGLEFLIYFQGNSAPDKSGLPSDRFSAERTGGSVSTLTIQRTQQEDSAVYLCASSSPGERGGWGTDTQYFGPGTRLTVL.

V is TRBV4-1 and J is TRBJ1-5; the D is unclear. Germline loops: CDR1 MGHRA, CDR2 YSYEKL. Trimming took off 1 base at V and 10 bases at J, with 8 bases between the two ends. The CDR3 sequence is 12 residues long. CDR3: CASSQGLGPQHF. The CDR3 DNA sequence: TGCGCCAGCAGCCAAGGATTGGGCCCCCAGCATTTT.

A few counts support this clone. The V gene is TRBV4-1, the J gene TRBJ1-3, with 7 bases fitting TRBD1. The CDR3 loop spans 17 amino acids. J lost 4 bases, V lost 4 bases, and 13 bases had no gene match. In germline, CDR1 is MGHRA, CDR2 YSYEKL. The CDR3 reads CASSRNVIRDSGNTIYF. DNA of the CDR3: TGCGCCAGCAGCCGAAACGTGATCCGGGACAGCGGAAACACCATATATTTT.

CDR3 in amino acids: CASSLRTRTGGLHNEKLFF. The CDR3, as DNA: TGTGCCAGCAGCTTAAGGACAAGGACAGGGGGCCTTCATAATGAAAAACTGTTTTTT. V gene TRBV7-9 combines with J gene TRBJ1-4; 11 bases are shared with TRBD1. The V gene's germline CDR1 is SEHNR and CDR2 FQNEAQ (reference sequence). V dropped 2 bases and J dropped 4; count of bases not matched to a gene: 12. The CDR3 is 19 amino acids.

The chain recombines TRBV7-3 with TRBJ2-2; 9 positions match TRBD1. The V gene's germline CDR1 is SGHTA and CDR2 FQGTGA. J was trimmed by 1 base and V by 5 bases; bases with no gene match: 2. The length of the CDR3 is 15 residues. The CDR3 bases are TGTGCCAGCAGCCAGGGACAGGGGAACACCGGGGAGCTGTTTTTT. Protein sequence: CASSQGQGNTGELFF.